A single sample gave rise to the 16 T cell receptor beta chains below, sequenced in a study of T cell responses to AZD1222 COVID-19 vaccine. Profiled with immunoSEQ multiplex PCR; TCRdb holds only in-frame clones, not every one. Of 95,000 to 150,000 clones detected, around 92% appear once; the ten largest clones hold 4.2%. The specimen comprised peripheral blood, sampled on day 0 of AZD1222 vaccination. Source of these receptors: an adult in good health.

The V and J genes are TRBV5-6 and TRBJ1-1; tentatively, D is TRBD1 (5 bases). The CDR3 totals 18 residues. Germline-derived CDR1 and CDR2 are SGHDT and YYEEEE. The germline V and J ends were trimmed by 1 base and 0 bases, with 19 bases remaining between them. This chain's CDR3 is CASSLIGWTTDMNTEAFF. For the CDR3, the DNA is TGTGCCAGCAGCTTGATCGGTTGGACAACCGATATGAACACTGAAGCTTTCTTT.

The chain employs TRBV28 and TRBJ2-4; D unresolved. V was pared by 6 bases and J by 3 bases, with 9 bases between. This CDR3 spans 13 amino acids. Germline-derived CDR1 and CDR2 are MDHEN and SYDVKM. CDR3 amino acids: CASSLMGKNIQYF. The CDR3 coding sequence is TGTGCCAGCAGCTTGATGGGCAAAAACATTCAGTACTTC.

In its sample, this clone was seen once. The chain has TRBV11-1 and TRBJ1-1; no definite D call. The germline V gene encodes CDR1 SGHAT and CDR2 FQDESV (reference sequence). The CDR3 loop spans 14 amino acids. Trimming removed 3 bases from V and 4 bases from J, with 12 bases in between. The CDR3 reads CASSFSGEATEAFF. CDR3 DNA: TGTGCCAGCAGCTTCTCCGGGGAGGCCACTGAAGCTTTCTTT.

The chain couples TRBV18 to TRBJ1-2, with a possible D match to TRBD1 (5 bases). Germline V lookup: CDR1 KGHSH, CDR2 LQKENI. V lost 3 bases, J lost 2 bases, and 10 bases lay in between. This CDR3 is built from 14 residues. The CDR3 spells CASSPGATNYGYTF. CDR3 DNA sequence: TGTGCCAGCTCACCTGGGGCGACCAACTATGGCTACACCTTC.

This clone was seen once. This chain uses TRBV27 with TRBJ1-4, with D possibly matching TRBD1 (5 bases). The CDR3 consists of 14 residues. V lost 1 base to trimming and J lost 2 bases, with 5 bases between them. From germline, CDR1 is MNHEY and CDR2 SMNVEV (reference sequence). In DNA form, the CDR3 reads TGTGCCAGCAGTTTATGGGGGACTAATGAAAAACTGTTTTTT. Translating gives CASSLWGTNEKLFF. The full variable domain, rest sourced from reference TRBV27 and TRBJ1-4, is EAQVTQNPRYLITVTGKKLTVTCSQNMNHEYMSWYRQDPGLGLRQIYYSMNVEVTDKGDVPEGYKVSRKEKRNFPLILESPSPNQTSLYFCASSLWGTNEKLFFGSGTQLSVL.

The V gene is TRBV9, the J gene TRBJ2-1; 8 nucleotides line up with TRBD2. In germline, CDR1 is SGDLS, CDR2 YYNGEE. J gave up 1 base and V 3 bases, and 9 bases lay outside the gene matches. The CDR3 is made up of 17 amino acids. The CDR3 sequence: CASSAGSGGPSYNEQFF. The DNA of the CDR3 is TGTGCCAGCAGCGCAGGGAGCGGGGGCCCTTCCTACAATGAGCAGTTCTTC. Supplemented by reference TRBV9 and TRBJ2-1, the full variable domain reads DSGVTQTPKHLITATGQRVTLRCSPRSGDLSVYWYQQSLDQGLQFLIQYYNGEERAKGNILERFSAQQFPDLHSELNLSSLELGDSALYFCASSAGSGGPSYNEQFFGPGTRLTVL.

Here the CDR3 reads CASSFAGWAEAFF. CDR3 bases: TGTGCCAGCAGCTTCGCAGGGTGGGCTGAAGCTTTCTTT. The chain has TRBV7-9 and TRBJ1-1, with D tentatively TRBD1 (5 bases). Per germline, CDR1 SEHNR and CDR2 FQNEAQ (reference sequence). The CDR3 is 13 residues long. Trimming cost V 3 bases and J 6 bases, with 11 bases left between them.

The V gene is TRBV5-1, the J gene TRBJ1-5; D might be TRBD1 (5 bases). Germline CDR1 reads SGHRS; CDR2 reads YFSETQ. The CDR3 covers 14 residues. Trimming cost V 3 bases and J 4 bases, with 11 bases left between them. CDR3 region: CASSWGELNQPQHF. In DNA form, the CDR3 reads TGCGCCAGCAGCTGGGGGGAACTTAATCAGCCCCAGCATTTT.

The chain carries TRBV13 and TRBJ2-2, with TRBD2 identical over 7 bases. J lost 5 bases, V lost 6 bases, and 6 bases had no gene match. The CDR3 totals 14 residues. Germline V gene lookup returns CDR1 PRHDT and CDR2 FYEKMQ (reference sequence). DNA for the CDR3: TGTGCCAGCAGGAGGGACTACAAAACCGGGGAGCTGTTTTTT. The encoded protein is CASRRDYKTGELFF.

The chain carries TRBV28 and TRBJ1-5; maybe TRBD1 (5 bases). CDR3 length: 17 amino acids. Germline values: CDR1 MDHEN, CDR2 SYDVKM. Trimming stripped 3 bases from V and 4 bases from J, with 19 bases between. In DNA, the CDR3 is TGTGCCAGCAGTTTCTGGGCCTCTGACGGGGGGAATCAGCCCCAGCATTTT. This sequence encodes CASSFWASDGGNQPQHF.

This chain links TRBV3-1 (or the pseudogene TRBV3-2) with TRBJ2-3; 9 bases are shared with TRBD2. Trimming removed 1 base from V and 10 bases from J; junction bases left unmatched: 9. Germline CDR1 reads LGHDT; CDR2 reads YNNKEL (reference sequence). This CDR3 has 15 amino acids. CDR3 nucleotide sequence: TGTGCCAGCAGCCAAGGCGTTAGCGGGAGCTCCCCGCAGTATTTT. Its translation is CASSQGVSGSSPQYF.

A single count supports this clone. The V call is TRBV7-6, the J call TRBJ2-1, with D perhaps matching TRBD2 (6 bases). The CDR3 length is 15 residues. The V gene lost 5 bases and the J gene lost 0 bases, with 11 bases spanning the gap. Germline CDR1 SGHVS, CDR2 FNYEAQ. The CDR3 loop is CASSAFSGSYNEQFF. The DNA of the CDR3 is TGTGCCAGCAGCGCTTTTAGCGGCTCCTACAATGAGCAGTTCTTC.

V usage is TRBV15 and J usage is TRBJ1-2, with D tentatively TRBD1 (5 bases). The V gene lost 8 bases and the J gene lost 4 bases, with 8 bases spanning the gap. There are 11 residues in the CDR3. The germline CDR1 and CDR2 sequences are LNHNV and YYDKDF (reference sequence). CDR3 region: CATGDGYGYTF. The CDR3 DNA reads TGTGCCACCGGGGACGGCTATGGCTACACCTTC.

The chain recombines TRBV5-1 with TRBJ1-1; TRBD1 might be the D (6 bases). Germline loops: CDR1 SGHRS, CDR2 YFSETQ. The length of the CDR3 is 16 residues. V was trimmed by 0 bases and J by 1 base, leaving 13 bases between them. CDR3 amino acids: CASSLGHRAGNTEAFF. DNA for the CDR3: TGCGCCAGCAGCTTGGGGCACAGGGCGGGGAACACTGAAGCTTTCTTT.

This chain links TRBV9 with TRBJ2-1; 7 bases map to TRBD1. The CDR3 runs to 15 residues. CDR1 is SGDLS and CDR2 is YYNGEE in the germline V gene. V lost 3 bases and J lost 2; bases outside the gene matches: 5. The CDR3 DNA reads TGTGCCAGCAGCGCCGGACAGGCCCCCTACAATGAGCAGTTCTTC. It encodes CASSAGQAPYNEQFF.

The chain combines TRBV7-2 with TRBJ2-2; D gene uncertain. Per the germline V gene, CDR1 is SGHTA and CDR2 is FQGNSA. The germline V and J ends were trimmed by 4 bases and 6 bases, with 15 bases remaining between them. The CDR3 spans 15 residues. The CDR3 is CASSSASTMSGELFF. In DNA form, the CDR3 reads TGTGCCAGCAGCTCCGCTTCAACAATGTCCGGGGAGCTGTTTTTT.